This paragraph covers one T cell receptor (beta chain) sequence. What it recognizes is unknown. This entry belongs to a study of CD8 T cells in Susac syndrome. The study, taken as a whole, reports: It was acknowledged by the study that relatively few individuals were included in its TCR sequencing and HLA analysis.

This CDR3 comprises 15 residues. Between the trimmed V and J ends, which lost 5 bases and 0 bases, there was a span of 13 bases. The germline V gene encodes CDR1 MNHEY and CDR2 SMNVEV (reference sequence). The authors reverse transcribed roughly 0.5 to 1 ug RNA with random hexamers. From the immunoSEQ multiplex PCR reads, TCRdb called clonotypes with MiXCR, one entry per CDR3 protein. The profile shows about 150,000 distinct CDR3 sequences, approximately 95% of them singletons. The clonotype was recovered from a human donor with Susac syndrome. Sequencing was carried out using CD4+ T cells from PBMCs. The V gene is TRBV27, the J gene TRBJ1-2, with a possible D match to TRBD1 (5 bases). CDR3 protein: CASSRRDGANYGYTF. The CDR3 nucleotides read TGTGCCAGCAGTAGGAGGGACGGAGCTAACTATGGCTACACCTTC.